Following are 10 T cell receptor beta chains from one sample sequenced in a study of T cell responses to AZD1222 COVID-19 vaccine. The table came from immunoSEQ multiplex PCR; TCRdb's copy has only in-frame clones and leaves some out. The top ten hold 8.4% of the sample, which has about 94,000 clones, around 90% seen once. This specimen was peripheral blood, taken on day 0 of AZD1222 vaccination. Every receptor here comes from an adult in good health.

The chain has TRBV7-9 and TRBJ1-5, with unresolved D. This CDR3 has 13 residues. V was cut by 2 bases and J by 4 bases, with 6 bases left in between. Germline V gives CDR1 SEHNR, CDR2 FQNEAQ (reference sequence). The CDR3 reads CASSLFGNQPQHF. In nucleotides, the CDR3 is TGTGCCAGCAGCTTATTCGGGAATCAGCCCCAGCATTTT.

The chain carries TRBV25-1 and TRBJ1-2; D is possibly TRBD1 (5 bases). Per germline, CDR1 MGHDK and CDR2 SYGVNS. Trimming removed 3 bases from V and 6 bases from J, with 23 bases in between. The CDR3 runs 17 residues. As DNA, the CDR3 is TGTGCCAGCAGTGAGTATAGCCAGGGCGGCCGGTCGGATGGCTACACCTTC. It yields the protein CASSEYSQGGRSDGYTF.

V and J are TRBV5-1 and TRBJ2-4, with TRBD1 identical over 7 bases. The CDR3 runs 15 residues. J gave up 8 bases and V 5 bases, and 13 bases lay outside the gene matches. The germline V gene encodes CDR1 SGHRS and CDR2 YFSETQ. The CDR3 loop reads CASRSWTGIRDIQYF. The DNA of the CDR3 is TGCGCCAGCAGATCCTGGACAGGAATTAGGGACATTCAGTACTTC.

CDR3 sequence (DNA): TGTGCCAGTAGTATTGCGGGGGGGCTCGCTGAAGCTTTCTTT. Amino acid sequence: CASSIAGGLAEAFF. J is TRBJ1-1 and V is TRBV19, with D possibly TRBD1 on 6 matching bases. Trimming cost V 3 bases and J 6 bases, with 14 bases left between them. The CDR3 has 14 residues. CDR1 LNHDA and CDR2 SQIVND come from the germline V gene (reference sequence).

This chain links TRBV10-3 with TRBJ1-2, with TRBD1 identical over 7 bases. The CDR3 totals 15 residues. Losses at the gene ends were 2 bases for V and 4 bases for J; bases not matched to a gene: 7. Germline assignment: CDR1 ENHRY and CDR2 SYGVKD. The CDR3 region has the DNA TGTGCCATCAGTGAGGGACAGGCAATAGGCTATGGCTACACCTTC. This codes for CAISEGQAIGYGYTF.

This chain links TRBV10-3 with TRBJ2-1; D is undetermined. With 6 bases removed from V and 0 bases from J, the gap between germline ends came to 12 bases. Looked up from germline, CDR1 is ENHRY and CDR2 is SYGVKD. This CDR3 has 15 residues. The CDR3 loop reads CAISPTVASYNEQFF. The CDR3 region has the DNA TGTGCCATCAGCCCGACCGTCGCCTCCTACAATGAGCAGTTCTTC.

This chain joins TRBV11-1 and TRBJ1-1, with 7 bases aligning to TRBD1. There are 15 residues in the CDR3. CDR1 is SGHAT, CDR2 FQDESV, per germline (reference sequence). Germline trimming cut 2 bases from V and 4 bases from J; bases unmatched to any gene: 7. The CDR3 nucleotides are TGTGCCAGCAGCTTATATAGGGGGCGCGGCACTGAAGCTTTCTTT. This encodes CASSLYRGRGTEAFF.

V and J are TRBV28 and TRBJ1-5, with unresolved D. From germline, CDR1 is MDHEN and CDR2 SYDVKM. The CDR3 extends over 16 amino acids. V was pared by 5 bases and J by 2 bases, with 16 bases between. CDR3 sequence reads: CASSPLEAGGNQPQHF. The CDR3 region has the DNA TGTGCCAGCAGTCCTCTGGAAGCCGGAGGCAATCAGCCCCAGCATTTT.

DNA for the CDR3: TGTGCCACGTCCAGGGAAGCCTCTGGAAACACCATATATTTT. Protein: CATSREASGNTIYF. This chain uses TRBV6-5 with TRBJ1-3; a weak D match, TRBD1 (5 bases). The V and J ends lost 10 bases and 0 bases respectively, with 13 bases between them. There are 14 residues in the CDR3. Germline values: CDR1 MNHEY, CDR2 SVGAGI.

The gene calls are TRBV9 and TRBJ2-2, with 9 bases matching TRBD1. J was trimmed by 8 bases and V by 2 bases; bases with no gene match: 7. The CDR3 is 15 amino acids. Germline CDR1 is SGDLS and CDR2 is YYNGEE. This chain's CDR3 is CASSVTGGAGGELFF. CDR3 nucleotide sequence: TGTGCCAGCAGCGTCACAGGGGGCGCAGGAGGGGAGCTGTTTTTT. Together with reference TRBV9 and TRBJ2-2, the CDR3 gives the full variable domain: DSGVTQTPKHLITATGQRVTLRCSPRSGDLSVYWYQQSLDQGLQFLIQYYNGEERAKGNILERFSAQQFPDLHSELNLSSLELGDSALYFCASSVTGGAGGELFFGEGSRLTVL.